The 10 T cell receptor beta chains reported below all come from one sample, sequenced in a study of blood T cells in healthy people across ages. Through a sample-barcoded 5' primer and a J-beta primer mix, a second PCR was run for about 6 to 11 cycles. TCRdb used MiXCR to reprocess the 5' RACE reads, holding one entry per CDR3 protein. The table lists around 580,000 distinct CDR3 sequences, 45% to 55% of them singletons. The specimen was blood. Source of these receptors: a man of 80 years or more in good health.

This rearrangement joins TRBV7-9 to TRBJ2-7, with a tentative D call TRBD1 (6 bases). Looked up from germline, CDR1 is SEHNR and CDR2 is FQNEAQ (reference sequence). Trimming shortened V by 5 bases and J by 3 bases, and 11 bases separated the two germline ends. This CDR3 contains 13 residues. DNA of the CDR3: TGTGCCAGCAGCATACCACAGGGCTACGAGCAGTACTTC. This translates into CASSIPQGYEQYF. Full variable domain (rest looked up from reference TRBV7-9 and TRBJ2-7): DTGVSQNPRHKITKRGQNVTFRCDPISEHNRLYWYRQTLGQGPEFLTYFQNEAQLEKSRLLSDRFSAERPKGSFSTLEIQRTEQGDSAMYLCASSIPQGYEQYFGPGTRLTVT.

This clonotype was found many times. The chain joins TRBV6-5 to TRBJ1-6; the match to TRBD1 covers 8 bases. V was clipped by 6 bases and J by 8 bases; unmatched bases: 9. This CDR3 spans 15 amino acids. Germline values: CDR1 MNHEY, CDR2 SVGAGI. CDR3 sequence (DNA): TGTGCCAGCAGCCGACAGGGGCGCATCGATTCACCCCTCCACTTT. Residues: CASSRQGRIDSPLHF.

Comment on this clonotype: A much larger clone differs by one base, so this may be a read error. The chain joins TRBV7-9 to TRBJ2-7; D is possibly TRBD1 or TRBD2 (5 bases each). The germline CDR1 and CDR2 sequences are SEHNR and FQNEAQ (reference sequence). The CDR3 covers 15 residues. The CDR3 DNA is TGTGCCAGCAGCTCGTTCCGGGACGGCTCCTACGGGCAGTACTTC. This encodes CASSSFRDGSYGQYF. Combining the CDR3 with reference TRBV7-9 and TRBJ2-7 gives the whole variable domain DTGVSQNPRHKITKRGQNVTFRCDPISEHNRLYWYRQTLGQGPEFLTYFQNEAQLEKSRLLSDRFSAERPKGSFSTLEIQRTEQGDSAMYLCASSSFRDGSYGQYFGPGTRLTVT.

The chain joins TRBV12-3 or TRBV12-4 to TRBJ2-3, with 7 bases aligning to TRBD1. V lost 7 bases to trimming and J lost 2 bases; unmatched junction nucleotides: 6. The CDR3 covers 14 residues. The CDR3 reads CASTTGTVTDTQYF. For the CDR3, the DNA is TGTGCCAGCACCACCGGGACAGTCACAGATACGCAGTATTTT.

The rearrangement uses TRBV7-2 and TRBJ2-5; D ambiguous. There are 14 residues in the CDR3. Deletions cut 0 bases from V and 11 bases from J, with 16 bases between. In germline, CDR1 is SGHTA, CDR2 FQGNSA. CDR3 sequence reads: CASSLAPLGSHQYF. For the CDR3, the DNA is TGTGCCAGCAGCTTAGCGCCATTGGGATCCCATCAGTACTTC.

CDR3 amino acids: CAISERERGITDTQYF. DNA for the CDR3: TGTGCCATCAGTGAAAGGGAGCGGGGGATAACAGATACGCAGTATTTT. The chain couples TRBV10-3 to TRBJ2-3; TRBD2 agrees at 8 bases. The CDR3 sequence is 16 residues long. In germline, CDR1 is ENHRY, CDR2 SYGVKD. V shed 3 bases and J 3 bases; nucleotides not matched to a gene: 8.

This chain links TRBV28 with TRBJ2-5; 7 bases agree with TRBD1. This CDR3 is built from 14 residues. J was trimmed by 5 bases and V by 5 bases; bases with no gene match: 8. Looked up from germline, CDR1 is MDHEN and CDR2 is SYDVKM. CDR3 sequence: CASSLVGTVETQYF. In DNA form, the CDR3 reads TGTGCCAGCAGTCTCGTGGGGACAGTGGAGACCCAGTACTTC.

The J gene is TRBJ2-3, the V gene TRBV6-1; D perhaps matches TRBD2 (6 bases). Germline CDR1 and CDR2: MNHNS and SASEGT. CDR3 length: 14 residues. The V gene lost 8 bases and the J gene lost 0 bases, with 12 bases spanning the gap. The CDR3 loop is CASDLASSTDTQYF. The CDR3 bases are TGTGCCAGCGACCTAGCGTCTAGCACAGATACGCAGTATTTT.

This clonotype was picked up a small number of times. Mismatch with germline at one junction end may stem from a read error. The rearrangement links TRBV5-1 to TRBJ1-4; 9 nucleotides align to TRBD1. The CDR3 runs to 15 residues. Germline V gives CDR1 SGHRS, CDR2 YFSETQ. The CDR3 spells CASSSPGTGNEKLFF. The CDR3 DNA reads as TGCGCCAGCAGCAGCCCCGGGACAGGGAATGAAAAGCTGTTTTTT.

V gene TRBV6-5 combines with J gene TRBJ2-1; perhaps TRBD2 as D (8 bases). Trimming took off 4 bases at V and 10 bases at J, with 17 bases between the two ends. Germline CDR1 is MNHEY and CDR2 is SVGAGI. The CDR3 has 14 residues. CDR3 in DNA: TGTGCCAGCAGTTGGACTAGCAGGGGGAACGAGCAGTTCTTC. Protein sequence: CASSWTSRGNEQFF.